These 31 T cell receptor beta chains came from one sample sequenced in a study of response to subunit inactivated influenza vaccine. TCRdb processed the RT-PCR reads anew with MiXCR; each CDR3 protein has one entry. The sample shows 650,000 to 800,000 distinct CDR3 sequences, over 11% of them seen only once. Sample: PBMCs from blood, taken 14 days before vaccination. Every receptor here comes from a man aged 50 to 60 who received an inactivated influenza vaccine.

In this sample, this clonotype turned up a few times. The rearrangement links TRBV11-2 to TRBJ2-7, with TRBD1 matching 11 bases. The CDR3 has 17 residues. With V trimmed by 0 bases and J by 7 bases, 11 bases remained unmatched. The germline V gene has CDR1 SGHAT and CDR2 FQNNGV. CDR3 sequence reads: CASSLEYFLGQGGEQYF. CDR3 DNA sequence: TGTGCCAGCAGCTTAGAGTATTTCTTGGGACAGGGGGGTGAGCAGTACTTC.

This clonotype was observed a few times. The V call is TRBV7-2, the J call TRBJ2-7; 9 bases align to TRBD2. The CDR3 has 12 amino acids. CDR1 and CDR2 (germline): SGHTA, FQGNSA. V gave up 5 bases and J gave up 7 bases; unmatched junction bases: 3. In nucleotides, the CDR3 is TGTGCCAGCAGCGCGGGAGGGAGGGAGCAGTACTTC. It is translated as CASSAGGREQYF.

This clonotype came up once. The rearrangement uses TRBV20-1 and TRBJ2-7; 8 positions agree with TRBD2. With V trimmed by 1 base and J by 7 bases, 9 bases remained unmatched. The CDR3 spans 14 residues. Germline lookup yields CDR1 DFQATT and CDR2 SNEGSKA (reference sequence). The CDR3 DNA reads as TGCAGTGCTAGAGTAGGTAGCGGGATTGGGGAGCAGTACTTC. It is translated as CSARVGSGIGEQYF.

This clonotype showed up just a few times. The chain couples TRBV7-2 to TRBJ2-1; 7 bases fit TRBD2. The germline CDR1 and CDR2 sequences are SGHTA and FQGNSA. This CDR3 has 14 amino acids. V was clipped by 6 bases and J by 2 bases; unmatched bases: 4. CDR3 residues: CASSTAGPYNEQFF. DNA for the CDR3: TGTGCCAGCAGTACAGCGGGACCCTACAATGAGCAGTTCTTC.

This clonotype was counted a few times. The chain is built from TRBV12-3 or TRBV12-4 and TRBJ1-6; tentative D call: TRBD1 (6 bases). This CDR3 spans 15 amino acids. The V end lost 5 bases, the J end lost 7 bases, and 15 bases lay between the germline ends. The CDR3 sequence is CASSRNRVDNSPLHF. The CDR3 DNA follows: TGTGCCAGCAGTCGGAACAGGGTTGACAATTCACCCCTCCACTTT.

This clonotype was counted between two and nine times. The chain is built from TRBV7-2 and TRBJ2-1; D is possibly TRBD2 (5 bases). Trimming took 1 base from V and 10 from J, leaving 8 bases between them. There are 12 residues in the CDR3. The germline gives CDR1 SGHTA, CDR2 FQGNSA. The CDR3 DNA follows: TGTGCCAGCAGCTTAGTTACTAGGGAGCAGTTCTTC. Encoded protein: CASSLVTREQFF.

This clonotype was counted between two and nine times. The gene calls are TRBV24-1 and TRBJ2-1; 7 bases fit TRBD1. The CDR3 runs to 15 residues. Germline loops: CDR1 KGHDR, CDR2 SFDVKD. Trimming removed 2 bases from V and 6 bases from J; junction bases left unmatched: 6. In nucleotides, the CDR3 is TGTGCCACCAGTGATTCCGGGACAGACCGCAATGAGCAGTTCTTC. This gives the protein CATSDSGTDRNEQFF.

This clonotype was found many times. The chain recombines TRBV7-9 with TRBJ2-1; possibly TRBD1 for D (6 bases). The CDR3 length is 14 residues. From germline, CDR1 is SEHNR and CDR2 FQNEAQ (reference sequence). V lost 5 bases and J lost 3, with 11 bases in between. This CDR3 is CASSLGDNYNEQFF. CDR3 sequence (DNA): TGTGCCAGCAGCCTGGGGGACAACTACAATGAGCAGTTCTTC.

This clonotype came up a few times. At one end, the junction sequence differs from germline, possibly due to a read error. This chain uses TRBV29-1 with TRBJ2-3, with 11 bases matching TRBD2. This CDR3 region has 13 residues. Germline V gene data show CDR1 as SQVTM and CDR2 as ANQGSEA. The CDR3 DNA is TGCAGCCTTGAGGTAGCGGGGGGGGATACGCAGTATTTT. It codes for CSLEVAGGDTQYF.

This clonotype was counted at least ten times. The CDR3 region has the DNA TGTGCCAGCAGTTATCGAACAGTCAATGAGCAGTTCTTC. Its protein is CASSYRTVNEQFF. The rearrangement joins TRBV12-3 or TRBV12-4 to TRBJ2-1, with no clear D. V was shortened by 4 bases and J by 6 bases, with 10 bases between the two germline ends. There are 13 residues in the CDR3.

The V call is TRBV20-1, the J call TRBJ2-7, with no clear D. V was trimmed by 0 bases and J by 6 bases, leaving 15 bases between them. Looked up from germline, CDR1 is DFQATT and CDR2 is SNEGSKA (reference sequence). The CDR3 extends over 14 amino acids. CDR3 bases: TGCAGTGCTAGAGACCCAAGGGCCCCCCTCGAGCAGTACTTC. Its translation is CSARDPRAPLEQYF.

The rearrangement joins TRBV29-1 to TRBJ2-1; 9 bases line up with TRBD1. V was pared by 7 bases and J by 9 bases, with 19 bases of the junction left unmatched. Germline V CDR1 and CDR2: SQVTM, ANQGSEA. CDR3 size: 16 residues. Here the CDR3 DNA reads TGCAGCGCCGCACCCCCCGAAGGACAGGGGAAGGGTGAGCAGTTCTTC. As protein: CSAAPPEGQGKGEQFF.

In this sample, this clonotype turned up a few times. This chain connects TRBV5-1 to TRBJ2-1; D may be TRBD2 (7 bases). The CDR3 has 16 amino acids. V was pared by 3 bases and J by 4 bases, with 17 bases between. Germline lookup yields CDR1 SGHRS and CDR2 YFSETQ. The CDR3: CASSSGAGAVYNEQFF. CDR3 DNA sequence: TGCGCCAGCAGCTCGGGCGCGGGGGCCGTATACAATGAGCAGTTCTTC.

The chain employs TRBV14 and TRBJ2-6; D uncertain. The V gene's germline CDR1 is SGHDN and CDR2 FVKESK. The CDR3 has 13 residues. The germline V and J ends were trimmed by 7 bases and 1 base, with 5 bases remaining between them. The CDR3 reads CASTTSGANVLTF. Written as DNA, the CDR3 is TGTGCCAGCACTACGTCTGGGGCCAACGTCCTGACTTTC. The entire variable domain, with the rest obtained from reference TRBV14 and TRBJ2-6, is as follows: EAGVTQFPSHSVIEKGQTVTLRCDPISGHDNLYWYRRVMGKEIKFLLHFVKESKQDESGMPNNRFLAERTGGTYSTLKVQPAELEDSGVYFCASTTSGANVLTFGAGSRLTVL.

The V gene is TRBV3-1, the J gene TRBJ2-6, with D maybe TRBD2 (5 bases). The CDR3 runs to 19 residues. Trimming left V 11 bases short and J 0 bases short, with 26 bases between. Germline V gene sequence: CDR1 LGHDT, CDR2 YNNKEL (reference sequence). CDR3 bases: TGTGCCTTCTGTTTAGCGCTGTCAGCCCTAAACTCTGGGGCCAACGTCCTGACTTTC. Protein product: CAFCLALSALNSGANVLTF.

CDR3 sequence reads: CASRTSVATDTQYF. CDR3 nucleotide sequence: TGTGCCAGCCGGACTAGCGTTGCGACAGATACGCAGTATTTT. The chain employs TRBV6-1 and TRBJ2-3; 9 nucleotides line up with TRBD2. The CDR3 length is 14 residues. The J segment lost 3 bases and the V segment lost 8 bases, leaving 6 bases of the junction unmatched. Germline-derived CDR1 and CDR2 are MNHNS and SASEGT.

This clonotype was counted many times. This chain connects TRBV27 to TRBJ1-2; maybe TRBD1 (6 bases). Germline-derived CDR1 and CDR2 are MNHEY and SMNVEV (reference sequence). V lost 2 bases and J 1 base, leaving 17 bases between the germline ends. The length of the CDR3 is 17 residues. The CDR3 loop reads CASSLGAGEVGNYGYTF. The DNA of the CDR3 is TGTGCCAGCAGTTTAGGTGCAGGGGAAGTCGGTAACTATGGCTACACCTTC.

This clonotype has more than one count but fewer than ten. The rearrangement links TRBV5-1 to TRBJ2-1, with D perhaps matching TRBD1 (5 bases). CDR3 size: 16 residues. Germline CDR1 SGHRS, CDR2 YFSETQ. Trimming removed 0 bases at V and 2 bases at J, with 12 bases between. CDR3 region: CASSLEGQGTYNEQFF. CDR3 coding DNA: TGCGCCAGCAGCTTGGAAGGTCAGGGCACCTACAATGAGCAGTTCTTC.

This clonotype was observed many times. The chain employs TRBV5-1 and TRBJ2-3; TRBD1 aligns across 10 bases. The ends lost 2 bases at V and 6 bases at J; junction bases unmatched: 3. This CDR3 is 14 amino acids long. Germline V CDR1 and CDR2: SGHRS, YFSETQ. The CDR3 protein is CASSLGTGVDTQYF. Here the CDR3 DNA reads TGCGCCAGCAGCTTAGGGACAGGGGTGGATACGCAGTATTTT. Drawing the rest from reference TRBV5-1 and TRBJ2-3, the complete variable domain is KAGVTQTPRYLIKTRGQQVTLSCSPISGHRSVSWYQQTPGQGLQFLFEYFSETQRNKGNFPGRFSGRQFSNSRSEMNVSTLELGDSALYLCASSLGTGVDTQYFGPGTRLTVL.

In its sample, this clonotype was seen many times. The chain employs TRBV7-8 and TRBJ2-2; 7 bases line up with TRBD1. The CDR3 length is 14 residues. From germline, CDR1 is SGHVS and CDR2 FQNEAQ. The junction had 2 bases not matched to a gene; V was cut back by 1 base and J by 6 bases. In nucleotides, the CDR3 is TGTGCCAGCAGCTTAGAGGGGGCATCCGGGGAGCTGTTTTTT. Its protein product is CASSLEGASGELFF.

The chain links TRBV28 to TRBJ2-7; D is uncertain. This CDR3 comprises 13 residues. Trimming took off 6 bases at V and 7 bases at J, with 16 bases between the two ends. The germline gives CDR1 MDHEN, CDR2 SYDVKM. The CDR3 nucleotides are TGTGCCAGCAGGCCGGGTTCTCGCCCGGAGCAGTACTTC. Translating it yields CASRPGSRPEQYF.

This clonotype occurred a few times. Germline and junction disagree at one end, which may indicate a read error. The chain couples TRBV6-5 to TRBJ2-1, with 13 positions matching TRBD2. CDR1 MNHEY and CDR2 SVGAGI come from the germline V gene. The CDR3 has 12 residues. CDR3 amino acids: CASRRLAGGLLF. CDR3 nucleotide sequence: TGTGCCAGCAGACGACTAGCGGGAGGTCTTCTCTTC.

Here the CDR3 DNA reads TGTGCCAGCAGACGTGGACTAGCGGGAGGTGAGCAGTTCTTC. It translates to CASRRGLAGGEQFF. V usage is TRBV12-3 or TRBV12-4 and J usage is TRBJ2-1; 14 nucleotides match TRBD2. CDR3 length: 14 amino acids. V lost 6 bases and J lost 9; bases outside the gene matches: 4.

This clonotype showed up just a few times. This chain uses TRBV21-1 with TRBJ2-5; the D segment call TRBD2 is taken from the table without a DNA check. TRBV21-1 is flagged as a pseudogene. The CDR3 has 15 amino acids. CDR3 coding DNA: TGTGCCAGCACCCTCCCCCGGGACTGCCAAGAGACCCAGTACTTC. Translated: CASTLPRDCQETQYF.

V and J are TRBV7-3 and TRBJ2-2; a possible D gene is TRBD1 (5 bases). The V end was cut by 0 bases, the J end by 0 bases, with 11 bases between. Per germline, CDR1 SGHTA and CDR2 FQGTGA. The CDR3 is made up of 17 amino acids. CDR3 coding DNA: TGTGCCAGCAGCTTAACGGGGTTCAGGGCGAACACCGGGGAGCTGTTTTTT. Its protein product is CASSLTGFRANTGELFF.

The CDR3 loop is CASSSGQAVDEQYF. DNA for the CDR3: TGTGCCAGCAGCTCTGGACAGGCCGTAGACGAGCAGTACTTC. V gene TRBV12-3 or TRBV12-4 combines with J gene TRBJ2-7; 7 bases are shared with TRBD1. The CDR3 sequence is 14 residues long. The ends lost 6 bases at V and 5 bases at J; junction bases unmatched: 10.

This clonotype was seen more than once but under ten times. CDR3 nucleotide sequence: TGCGCCAGCAGCTTAGGGGAGCTGTTCTACTATGGCTACACCTTC. Translation gives CASSLGELFYYGYTF. The chain has TRBV5-1 and TRBJ1-2; TRBD1 might be the D (5 bases). CDR1 and CDR2 from the germline V gene are SGHRS and YFSETQ. Trimming cost V 2 bases and J 3 bases, with 14 bases left between them. CDR3 size: 15 residues.

The table lists this clonotype with a few counts. The genes are TRBV6-5 and TRBJ1-2, with a possible D match to TRBD1 (5 bases). The V gene lost 2 bases and the J gene lost 2 bases, with 9 bases spanning the gap. CDR1 MNHEY and CDR2 SVGAGI come from the germline V gene. CDR3 size: 14 residues. CDR3 nucleotide sequence: TGTGCCAGCAGTTACGGATCAGGGAACTATGGCTACACCTTC. It codes for CASSYGSGNYGYTF.

The table lists this clonotype with a few counts. The chain recombines TRBV24-1 with TRBJ2-7, with 7 bases lining up with TRBD1. The CDR3 is 12 amino acids. The trim removed 3 bases at V and 9 bases at J, leaving 4 bases unmatched. The V gene's germline CDR1 is KGHDR and CDR2 SFDVKD. The CDR3 nucleotides read TGTGCCACCAGTGATCCGGGACAGCCGCAGTACTTC. It specifies CATSDPGQPQYF.

This rearrangement joins TRBV29-1 to TRBJ2-7, with D possibly being TRBD1 (5 bases). The CDR3 extends over 11 amino acids. Germline values: CDR1 SQVTM, CDR2 ANQGSEA. V was cut by 4 bases and J by 7 bases, with 11 bases left in between. The CDR3 sequence: CSVAGSGEQYF. CDR3 bases: TGCAGCGTTGCCGGGTCAGGGGAGCAGTACTTC.

J is TRBJ2-1 and V is TRBV27; 16 bases are shared with TRBD2. V dropped 4 bases and J dropped 10; count of bases not matched to a gene: 13. The germline V gene has CDR1 MNHEY and CDR2 SMNVEV (reference sequence). This CDR3 contains 18 residues. CDR3 protein: CASSYIRGTSGRAGEQFF. In nucleotides, the CDR3 is TGTGCCAGCAGTTACATCCGTGGGACTAGCGGGAGGGCGGGGGAGCAGTTCTTC.